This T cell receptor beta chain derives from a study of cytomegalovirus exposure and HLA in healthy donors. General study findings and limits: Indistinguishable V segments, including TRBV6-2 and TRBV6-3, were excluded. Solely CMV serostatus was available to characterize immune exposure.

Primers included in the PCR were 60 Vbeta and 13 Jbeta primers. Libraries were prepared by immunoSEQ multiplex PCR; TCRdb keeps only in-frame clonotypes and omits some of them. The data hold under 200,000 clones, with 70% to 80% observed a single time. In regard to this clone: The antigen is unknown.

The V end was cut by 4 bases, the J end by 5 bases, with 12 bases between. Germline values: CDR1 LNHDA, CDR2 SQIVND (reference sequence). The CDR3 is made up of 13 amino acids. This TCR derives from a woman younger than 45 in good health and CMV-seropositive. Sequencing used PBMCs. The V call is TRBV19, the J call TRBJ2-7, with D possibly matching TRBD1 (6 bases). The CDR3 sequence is CASSTLTGNEQYF. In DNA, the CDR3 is TGTGCCAGTAGTACCCTCACAGGGAACGAGCAGTACTTC.